The source of this T cell receptor beta chain is a study of OX40 agonist ivuxolimab in advanced cancers. Study summary: Patients in dose escalation had liver, melanoma, kidney or head and neck cancers.

Only in-frame clones appear in the TCRdb table, and some are missing; sequencing was by immunoSEQ multiplex PCR. The sample consists of tens of thousands of clones, roughly 84% of them appearing once. Material: CD4+ or CD8+ T cells sorted from blood, obtained in a trial of the OX40 agonist ivuxolimab. The sequence was collected from an adult with an advanced solid tumor such as melanoma, head and neck, liver or kidney cancer.

The CDR3 protein is CAWRAGYGANVLTF. The CDR3 coding sequence is TGTGCCTGGAGGGCAGGGTATGGGGCCAACGTCCTGACTTTC. The rearrangement joins TRBV30 to TRBJ2-6, with D maybe TRBD1 (5 bases). In germline, CDR1 is GTSNPN, CDR2 SVGIG (reference sequence). CDR3 size: 14 residues. V was pared by 3 bases and J by 3 bases, with 9 bases between.